This T cell receptor (beta chain) originates from a study of T cell repertoires in cytomegalovirus infection. Study information: Evidence of both CMV infection and a matching HLA type came from public TCR beta signatures.

Details on this clonotype: What it binds is unknown.

The study, taken as a whole, reports: Clonotypes of TCR beta that were HLA-C-restricted and CMV-specific dominated the ex vivo response.

CDR1 and CDR2 (germline): MNHNY, SVGAGI (reference sequence). V lost 7 bases to trimming and J lost 1 base, with 13 bases between them. The CDR3 has 14 amino acids. TCRdb reanalysed the reads using MiXCR and keeps one entry per CDR3 protein. This sample carries a few hundred thousand distinct CDR3 sequences, roughly 42% of them seen once, and the ten largest clones take over 45%. This chain joins TRBV6-6 and TRBJ2-5, with no clear D. The specimen was cultured PBMCs, collected from culture after CMV antigen stimulation. The source is a human donor in good health (CMV status not recorded). Some clones in this sample may be carry-over from other donors' samples. The CDR3 is CASTPRLFQETQYF. In DNA, the CDR3 is TGTGCCAGCACCCCCCGGCTATTCCAAGAGACCCAGTACTTC.